The 4 T cell receptor beta chains below were found in one sample sequenced in a study of early T cells in non-severe SARS-CoV-2 infection. TCRdb passed the 5' RACE reads through MiXCR, listing each CDR3 protein once. This sample carries around 57,000 distinct CDR3 sequences, approximately 5.9% of them seen once, and the ten largest clones take roughly 3.5%. Sequences were derived from whole blood, sampled at baseline. The receptors shown here come from an adult who was a healthcare worker with PCR-confirmed SARS-CoV-2 infection or an uninfected control (not recorded which).

This clonotype was counted ten times or more. This sequence joins TRBV20-1 and TRBJ2-2, with 11 bases fitting TRBD1. Trimming removed 4 bases from V and 5 bases from J; junction bases left unmatched: 9. Looked up from germline, CDR1 is DFQATT and CDR2 is SNEGSKA (reference sequence). The length of the CDR3 is 16 residues. The CDR3 region has the DNA TGCAGTGCTAAAGGCCGGGACAGGGGGAAAACCGGGGAGCTGTTTTTT. This codes for CSAKGRDRGKTGELFF.

This clonotype has a count of ten or more. The CDR3 region is CSAPGQGGTEAFF. The CDR3 coding sequence is TGCAGTGCCCCGGGACAGGGCGGCACTGAAGCTTTCTTT. V is TRBV20-1 and J is TRBJ1-1; 9 bases match TRBD1. J was trimmed by 4 bases and V by 6 bases; bases with no gene match: 6. This CDR3 is 13 amino acids long. In germline, CDR1 is DFQATT, CDR2 SNEGSKA (reference sequence).

This CDR3 reads CASSYIGYQGQGNTEAFF. CDR3 sequence (DNA): TGTGCCAGCAGTTATATCGGATACCAAGGGCAGGGGAACACTGAAGCTTTCTTT. J is TRBJ1-1 and V is TRBV6-5, with D possibly TRBD1 on 5 matching bases. The CDR3 consists of 18 residues. The V end was cut by 3 bases, the J end by 1 base, with 21 bases between. Germline V lookup: CDR1 MNHEY, CDR2 SVGAGI.

This clonotype was counted between two and nine times. For the CDR3, the DNA is TGCAGTGCTACCCCCCGGGACAGAGACTACGAGCAGTACTTC. Protein: CSATPRDRDYEQYF. The chain employs TRBV20-1 and TRBJ2-7, with 7 bases matching TRBD1. Germline CDR1 and CDR2: DFQATT and SNEGSKA (reference sequence). The CDR3 loop spans 14 amino acids. J was trimmed by 3 bases and V by 4 bases; bases with no gene match: 9.